This T cell receptor (beta chain) was recovered during a study of T cells in lung cancer brain metastases. Whole-study results and caveats: Compared with paired primaries, brain metastases showed fewer unique productive clones (approximately 1,500 versus 4,500).

On this clone: Its antigen is as yet unknown.

Generated by immunoSEQ multiplex PCR, the TCRdb table keeps only in-frame clones and is missing some. The top ten hold more than 5.5% of the sample, which has approximately 5,100 clones, 84% seen once. Germline V gene lookup returns CDR1 MNHNS and CDR2 SASEGT. The CDR3 spans 12 residues. V lost 4 bases to trimming and J lost 5 bases, with 6 bases between them. Sequencing used tumor tissue from a brain metastasis. This receptor was obtained from a man aged 50-59 years with non-small cell lung cancer that had spread to the brain. The chain employs TRBV6-1 and TRBJ2-4; D call uncertain. CDR3 in DNA: TGTGCCAGCAGTGTTGCGGAAAACATTCAGTACTTC. It specifies CASSVAENIQYF.